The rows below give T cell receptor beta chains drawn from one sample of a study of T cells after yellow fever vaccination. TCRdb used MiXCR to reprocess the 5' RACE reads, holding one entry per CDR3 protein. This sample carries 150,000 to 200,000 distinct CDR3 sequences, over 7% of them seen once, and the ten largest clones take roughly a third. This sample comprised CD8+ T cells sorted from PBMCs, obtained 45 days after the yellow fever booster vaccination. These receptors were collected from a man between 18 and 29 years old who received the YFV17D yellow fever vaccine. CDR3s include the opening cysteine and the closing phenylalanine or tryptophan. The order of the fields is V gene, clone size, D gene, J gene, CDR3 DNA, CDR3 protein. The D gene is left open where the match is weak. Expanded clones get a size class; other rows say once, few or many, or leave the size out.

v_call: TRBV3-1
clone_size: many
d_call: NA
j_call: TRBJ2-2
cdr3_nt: TGTGCCAGCAGCCAAAGGCGACAGATGGGGCAAACCGGGGAGCTGTTTTTT
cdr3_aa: CASSQRRQMGQTGELFF

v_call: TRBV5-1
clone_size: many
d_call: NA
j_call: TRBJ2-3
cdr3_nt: TGCGCCAGCAGCTTACCTATGGCAGATACGCAGTATTTT
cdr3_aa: CASSLPMADTQYF

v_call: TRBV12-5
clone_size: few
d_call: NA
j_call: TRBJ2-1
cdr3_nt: TGTGCTAGTGGTCGTGGGGGGGCGTCCTACAATGAGCAGTTCTTC
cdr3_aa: CASGRGGASYNEQFF

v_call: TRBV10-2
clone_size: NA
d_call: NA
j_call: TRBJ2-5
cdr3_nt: TGCGCCAGCAGTGAAGGAGAGACCCAGTACTTC
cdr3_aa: CASSEGETQYF

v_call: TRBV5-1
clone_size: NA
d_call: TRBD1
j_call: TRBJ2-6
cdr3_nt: TGCGCCAGCAGACATCGCCCAGAGGGGGCGCCCACTGGGGCCAACGTCCTGACTTTC
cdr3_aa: CASRHRPEGAPTGANVLTF

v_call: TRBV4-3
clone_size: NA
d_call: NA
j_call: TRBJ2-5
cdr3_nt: TGCGCCAGCAGCCAAGACTTAATGACCCGGAGGACCCAGTACTTC
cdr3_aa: CASSQDLMTRRTQYF

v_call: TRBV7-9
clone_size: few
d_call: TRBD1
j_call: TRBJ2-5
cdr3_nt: TGTGCCAGCAGCGCCCACAGGGGGCCCCAAGAGACCCAGTACTTC
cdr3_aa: CASSAHRGPQETQYF

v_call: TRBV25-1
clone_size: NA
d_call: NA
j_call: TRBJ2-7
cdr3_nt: TGTGCCAGCTTAACTAGTCTCGAGCAGTACTTC
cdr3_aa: CASLTSLEQYF

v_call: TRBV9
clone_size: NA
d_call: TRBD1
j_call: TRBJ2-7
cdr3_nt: TGTGCCAGCAGCCCGTGGACAGGTGGGAGTTCCTACGAGCAGTACTTC
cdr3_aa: CASSPWTGGSSYEQYF

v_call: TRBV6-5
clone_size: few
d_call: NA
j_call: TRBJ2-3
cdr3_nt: TGTGCCAGCAGTTACTCTGGCAGGGTGGTCGGCGGGGTCACAGATACGCAGTATTTT
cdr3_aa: CASSYSGRVVGGVTDTQYF

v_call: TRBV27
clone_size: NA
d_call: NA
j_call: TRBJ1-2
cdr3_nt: TGTGCCAGCAGTTATGGCGTCAGCTATGGCTACACCTTC
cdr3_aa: CASSYGVSYGYTF

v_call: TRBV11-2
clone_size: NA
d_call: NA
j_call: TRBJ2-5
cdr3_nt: TGTGCCAGCAATTTCCGGGGTTCGGCGAAAGAGACCCAGTACTTC
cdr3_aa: CASNFRGSAKETQYF

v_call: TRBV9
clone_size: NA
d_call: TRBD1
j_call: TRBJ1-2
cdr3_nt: TGTGCCAGCACCCCCCAGGGGGTAGACCTCTATGGCTACACCTTC
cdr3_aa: CASTPQGVDLYGYTF

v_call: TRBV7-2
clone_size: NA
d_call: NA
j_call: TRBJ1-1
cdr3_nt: TGTGCCAGCAGCCCTTCCTTGACTTTCTTT
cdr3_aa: CASSPSLTFF

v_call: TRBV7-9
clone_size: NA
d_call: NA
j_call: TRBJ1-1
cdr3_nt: TGTGCCAGCAGCCTAGTCCAGGGTGGTACTGAAGCTTTCTTT
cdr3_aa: CASSLVQGGTEAFF

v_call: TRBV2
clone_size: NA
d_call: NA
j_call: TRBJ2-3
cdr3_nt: TGTGCCAGCAGGGCTGATGGGGGGCGTAGCACAGATACGCAGTATTTT
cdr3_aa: CASRADGGRSTDTQYF